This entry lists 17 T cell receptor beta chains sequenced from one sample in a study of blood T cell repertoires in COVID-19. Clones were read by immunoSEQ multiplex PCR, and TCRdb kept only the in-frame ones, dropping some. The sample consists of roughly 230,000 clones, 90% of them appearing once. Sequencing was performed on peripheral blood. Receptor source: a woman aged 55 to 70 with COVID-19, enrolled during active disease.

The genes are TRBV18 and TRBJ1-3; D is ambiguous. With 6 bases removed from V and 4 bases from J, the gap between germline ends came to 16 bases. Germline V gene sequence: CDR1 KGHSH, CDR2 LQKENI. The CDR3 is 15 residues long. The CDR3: CASSPTTVRGNTIYF. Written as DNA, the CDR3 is TGTGCCAGCTCCCCCACCACGGTCCGCGGAAACACCATATATTTT.

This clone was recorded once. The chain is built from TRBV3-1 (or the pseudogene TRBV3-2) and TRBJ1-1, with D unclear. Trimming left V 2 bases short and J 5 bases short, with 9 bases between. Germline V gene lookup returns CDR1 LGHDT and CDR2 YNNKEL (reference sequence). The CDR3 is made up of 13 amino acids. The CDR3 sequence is CASSQTSGTEAFF. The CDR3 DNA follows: TGTGCCAGCAGCCAAACCTCGGGAACTGAAGCTTTCTTT.

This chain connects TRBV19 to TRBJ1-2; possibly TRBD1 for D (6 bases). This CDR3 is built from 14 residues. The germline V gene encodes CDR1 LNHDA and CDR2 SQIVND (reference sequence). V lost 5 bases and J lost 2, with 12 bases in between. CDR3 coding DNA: TGTGCCAGTAGTCCCAGGACAGTCAACTATGGCTACACCTTC. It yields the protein CASSPRTVNYGYTF. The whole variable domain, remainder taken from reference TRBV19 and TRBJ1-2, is DGGITQSPKYLFRKEGQNVTLSCEQNLNHDAMYWYRQDPGQGLRLIYYSQIVNDFQKGDIAEGYSVSREKKESFPLTVTSAQKNPTAFYLCASSPRTVNYGYTFGSGTRLTVV.

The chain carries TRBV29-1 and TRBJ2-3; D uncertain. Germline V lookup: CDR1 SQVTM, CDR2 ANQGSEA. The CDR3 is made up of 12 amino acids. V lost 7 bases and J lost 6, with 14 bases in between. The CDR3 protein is CSADDQVDTQYF. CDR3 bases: TGCAGCGCTGACGACCAGGTCGATACGCAGTATTTT.

As DNA, the CDR3 is TGTGCCATCAGTCCCACGGAGGGGTCCCTCCACTTT. It codes for CAISPTEGSLHF. The chain employs TRBV10-3 and TRBJ1-6; perhaps TRBD1 as D (5 bases). There are 12 residues in the CDR3. Germline CDR1 is ENHRY and CDR2 is SYGVKD. V dropped 5 bases and J dropped 14 bases, with 13 bases sitting between them.

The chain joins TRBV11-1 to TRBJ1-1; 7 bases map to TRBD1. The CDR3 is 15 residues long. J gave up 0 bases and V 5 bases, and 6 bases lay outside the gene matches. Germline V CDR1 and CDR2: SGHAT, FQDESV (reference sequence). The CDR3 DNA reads TGTGCCAGCAGCCCAAGACAGGGTATGAACACTGAAGCTTTCTTT. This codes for CASSPRQGMNTEAFF.

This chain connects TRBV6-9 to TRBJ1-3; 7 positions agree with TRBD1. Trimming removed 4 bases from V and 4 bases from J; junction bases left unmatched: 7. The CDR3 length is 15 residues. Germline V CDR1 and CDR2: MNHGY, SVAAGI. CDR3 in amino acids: CASSWRQGPGNTIYF. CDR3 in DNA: TGTGCCAGCAGTTGGCGACAGGGCCCCGGAAACACCATATATTTT.

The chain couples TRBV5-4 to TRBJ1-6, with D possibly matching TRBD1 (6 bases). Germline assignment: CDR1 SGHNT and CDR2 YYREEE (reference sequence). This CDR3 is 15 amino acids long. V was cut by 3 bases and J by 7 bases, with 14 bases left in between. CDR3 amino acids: CASSSWGLRNSPLHF. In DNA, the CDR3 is TGTGCCAGCAGCTCTTGGGGGCTAAGGAATTCACCCCTCCACTTT.

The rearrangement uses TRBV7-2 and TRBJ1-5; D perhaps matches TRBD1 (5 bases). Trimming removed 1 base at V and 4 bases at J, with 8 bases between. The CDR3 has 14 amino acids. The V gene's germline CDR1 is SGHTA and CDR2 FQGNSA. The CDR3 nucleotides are TGTGCCAGCAGCTTAGGGGCAGGGAATCAGCCCCAGCATTTT. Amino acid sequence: CASSLGAGNQPQHF.

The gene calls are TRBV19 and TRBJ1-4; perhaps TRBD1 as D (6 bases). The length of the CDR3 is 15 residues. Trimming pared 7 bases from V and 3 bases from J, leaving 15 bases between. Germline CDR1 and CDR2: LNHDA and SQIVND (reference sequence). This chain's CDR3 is CASTETGLANEKLFF. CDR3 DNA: TGTGCCAGTACCGAAACAGGGCTGGCTAATGAAAAACTGTTTTTT.

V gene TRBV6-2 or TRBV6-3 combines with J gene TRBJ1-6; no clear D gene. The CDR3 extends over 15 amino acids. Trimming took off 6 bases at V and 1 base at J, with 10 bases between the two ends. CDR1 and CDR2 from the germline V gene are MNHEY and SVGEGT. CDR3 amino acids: CASSPAGSYNSPLHF. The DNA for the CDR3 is TGTGCCAGCAGCCCAGCGGGATCCTATAATTCACCCCTCCACTTT.

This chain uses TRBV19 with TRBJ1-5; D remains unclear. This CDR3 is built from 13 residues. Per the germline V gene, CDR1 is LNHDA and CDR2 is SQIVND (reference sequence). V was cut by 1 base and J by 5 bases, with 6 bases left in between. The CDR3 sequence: CASSIGRDQPQHF. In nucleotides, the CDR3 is TGTGCCAGTAGTATAGGGAGAGATCAGCCCCAGCATTTT.

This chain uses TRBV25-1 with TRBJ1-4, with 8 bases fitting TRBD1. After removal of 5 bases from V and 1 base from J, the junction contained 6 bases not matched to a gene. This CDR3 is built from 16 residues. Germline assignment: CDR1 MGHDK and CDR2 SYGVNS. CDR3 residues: CASSRRTGLTNEKLFF. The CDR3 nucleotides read TGTGCCAGCAGTAGGAGGACAGGGCTAACTAATGAAAAACTGTTTTTT.

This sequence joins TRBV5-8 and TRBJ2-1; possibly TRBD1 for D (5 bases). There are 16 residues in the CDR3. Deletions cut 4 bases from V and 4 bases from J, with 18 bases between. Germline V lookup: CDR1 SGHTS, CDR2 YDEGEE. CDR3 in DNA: TGTGCCAGCAGCCGCACTCTGGACATCTTATACAATGAGCAGTTCTTC. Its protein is CASSRTLDILYNEQFF.

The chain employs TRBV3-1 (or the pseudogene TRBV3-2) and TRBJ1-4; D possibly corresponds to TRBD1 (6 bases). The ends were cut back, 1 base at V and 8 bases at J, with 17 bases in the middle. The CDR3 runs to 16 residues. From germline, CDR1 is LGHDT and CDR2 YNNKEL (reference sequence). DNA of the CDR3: TGTGCCAGCAGCCAAGTGAGGGGGGCGCGGGAGGAAAAACTGTTTTTT. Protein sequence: CASSQVRGAREEKLFF.

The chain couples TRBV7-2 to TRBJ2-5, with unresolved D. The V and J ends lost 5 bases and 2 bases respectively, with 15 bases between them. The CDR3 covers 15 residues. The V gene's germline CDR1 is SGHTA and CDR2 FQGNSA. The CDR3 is CASSPQEFSQETQYF. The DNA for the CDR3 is TGTGCCAGCAGCCCCCAGGAATTCTCTCAAGAGACCCAGTACTTC.

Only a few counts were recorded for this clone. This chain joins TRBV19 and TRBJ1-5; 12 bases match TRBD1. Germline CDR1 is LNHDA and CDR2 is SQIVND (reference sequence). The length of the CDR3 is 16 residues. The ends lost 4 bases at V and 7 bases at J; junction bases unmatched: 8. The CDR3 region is CASSKPGQGAGQPQHF. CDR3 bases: TGTGCCAGTAGTAAACCGGGACAGGGGGCGGGCCAGCCCCAGCATTTT.